This paragraph reports one T cell receptor (beta chain). This record comes from a study of shared clonotypes between healthy human individuals. Using immunoSEQ multiplex PCR, the repertoire was profiled, and TCRdb retains in-frame clones only, with some absent. The table lists about 1 million clones, approximately 72% of them singletons. The TCR comes from a man younger than 35 in good health. Sequenced: memory CD4+ T cells sorted from blood. Specified subset: CD45RA-negative fraction.

In DNA, the CDR3 is TGCGCCAGCAGCCGGGCTCCGGGTAATGGCTACACCTTC. This encodes CASSRAPGNGYTF. This chain connects TRBV5-1 to TRBJ1-2; D unclear. This CDR3 region has 13 residues. The germline gives CDR1 SGHRS, CDR2 YFSETQ. Trimming removed 4 bases at V and 6 bases at J, with 13 bases between.